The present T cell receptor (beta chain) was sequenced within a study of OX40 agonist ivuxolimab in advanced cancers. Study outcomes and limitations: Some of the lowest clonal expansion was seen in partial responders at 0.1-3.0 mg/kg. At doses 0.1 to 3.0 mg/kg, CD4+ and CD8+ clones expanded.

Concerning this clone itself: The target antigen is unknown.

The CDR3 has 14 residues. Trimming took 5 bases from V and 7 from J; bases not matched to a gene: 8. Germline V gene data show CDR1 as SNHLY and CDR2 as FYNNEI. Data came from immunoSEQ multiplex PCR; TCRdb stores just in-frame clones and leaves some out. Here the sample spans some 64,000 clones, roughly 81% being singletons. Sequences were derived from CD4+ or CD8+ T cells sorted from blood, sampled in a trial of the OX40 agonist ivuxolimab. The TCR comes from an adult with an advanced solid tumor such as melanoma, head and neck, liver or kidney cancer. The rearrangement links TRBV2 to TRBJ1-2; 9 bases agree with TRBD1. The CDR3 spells CASSMGTGSPGYTF. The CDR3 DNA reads TGTGCCAGCAGTATGGGGACAGGGTCCCCTGGCTACACCTTC.